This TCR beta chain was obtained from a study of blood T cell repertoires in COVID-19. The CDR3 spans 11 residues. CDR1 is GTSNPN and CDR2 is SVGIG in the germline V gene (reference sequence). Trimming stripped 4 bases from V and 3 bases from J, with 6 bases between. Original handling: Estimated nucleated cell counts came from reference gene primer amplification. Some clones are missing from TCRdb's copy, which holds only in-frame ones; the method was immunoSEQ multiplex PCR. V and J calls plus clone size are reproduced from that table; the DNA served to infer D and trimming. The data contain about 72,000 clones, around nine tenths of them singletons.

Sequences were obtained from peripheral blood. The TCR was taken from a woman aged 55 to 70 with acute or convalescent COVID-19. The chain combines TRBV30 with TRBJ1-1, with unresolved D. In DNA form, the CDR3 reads TGTGCCTGGACCCGTGACACTGAAGCTTTCTTT. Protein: CAWTRDTEAFF.